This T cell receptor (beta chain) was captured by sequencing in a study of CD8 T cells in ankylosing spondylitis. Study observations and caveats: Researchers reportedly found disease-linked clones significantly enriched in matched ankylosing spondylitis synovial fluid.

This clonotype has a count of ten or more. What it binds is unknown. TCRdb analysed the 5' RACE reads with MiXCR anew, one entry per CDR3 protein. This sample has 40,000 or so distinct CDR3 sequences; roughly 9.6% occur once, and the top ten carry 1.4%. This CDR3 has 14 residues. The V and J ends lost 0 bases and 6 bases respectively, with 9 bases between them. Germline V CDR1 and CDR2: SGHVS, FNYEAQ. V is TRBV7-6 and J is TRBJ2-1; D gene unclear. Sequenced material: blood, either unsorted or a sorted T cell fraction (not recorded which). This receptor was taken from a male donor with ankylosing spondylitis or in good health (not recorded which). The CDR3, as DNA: TGTGCCAGCAGCTTAGCGCTCTCGTCCAATGAGCAGTTCTTC. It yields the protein CASSLALSSNEQFF.